The clone carrying this T cell receptor beta chain was counted once. Its antigen is undetermined. All the people who gave samples were healthy bone marrow donors. The CDR3 is 15 residues long. Trimming pared 1 base from V and 7 bases from J, leaving 11 bases between. Per germline, CDR1 SEHNR and CDR2 FQNEAQ (reference sequence). 13 Jbeta primers and 60 Vbeta primers were used for the PCR. TCRdb keeps only in-frame clones here, not all; method: immunoSEQ multiplex PCR. The sample records 250,000 to 350,000 clones, over 70% being singletons. The data were taken from a study of cytomegalovirus exposure and HLA in healthy donors. Background on the study: The study placed about 86% of its approximately 380 genotyped donors in the Caucasian-associated ancestry cluster. Study findings and constraints: Reported performance of the classifier showed diagnosis of cytomegalovirus status with high specificity and sensitivity.

The receptor's source is a girl aged 2 to 9 in good health and CMV-seronegative. The rearrangement uses TRBV7-9 and TRBJ1-6; D gene unclear. Sequencing was carried out using PBMCs. CDR3 loop: CASSLVTGGNSPLHF. The CDR3, as DNA: TGTGCCAGCAGCTTAGTGACCGGAGGGAATTCACCCCTCCACTTT.